The following is a T cell receptor beta chain sequence with its context. Its antigen is currently unknown. These data come from a study of identical twins. Trimming removed 3 bases from V and 5 bases from J, with 20 bases in between. The CDR3 extends over 17 amino acids. Study conclusions and caveats: Among monozygotic twins, out-of-frame TCR alpha sharing exceeded what models predicted.

Template switching supplied a universal primer site; unique molecular identifiers were carried on the cDNA. TCRdb re-called the 5' RACE reads through MiXCR, storing one row per CDR3 protein. The repertoire holds some 690,000 distinct CDR3 sequences, with about 20% as singletons. A further study also used this sample, focusing on T cells expressing NK-cell markers. That report notes: Sorted T-cell subsets CD3+CD56+NKG2C+, CD3+CD56+NKG2C- and CD3+CD56-NKG2C+ were TCR beta-sequenced. Seven of the eight sequenced donors were classified as HCMV-seropositive, and one was classified as seronegative.

J is TRBJ2-4 and V is TRBV12-3 or TRBV12-4; possible D gene TRBD1, 6 bases. The sequenced sample consisted of PBMCs. The source is a woman aged 18-30 years in good health. The CDR3, as DNA: TGTGCCAGCAGTTTCAAAGTCATCGGACAGTCCCAAAACATTCAGTACTTC. It is translated as CASSFKVIGQSQNIQYF.